The text below deals with one T cell receptor (beta chain). Its antigen is not identified. RNA extraction and reverse transcription yielded cDNA as sequencing template. The method was immunoSEQ multiplex PCR; TCRdb's version includes in-frame clones alone and lacks a portion of them. The sample yields approximately 170,000 clones, about 60% seen once. CDR3 length equals 15 residues. In germline, CDR1 is SQVTM, CDR2 ANQGSEA. V was cut by 1 base and J by 0 bases, with 10 bases left in between. This sample is drawn from a study of CD8+ T cells in alopecia areata. On the study more broadly: Patients given treatment had severity scored by the percentage of scalp area affected.

Regarding treatment: oral pan-JAK inhibitor, 5-10 mg twice daily. It was from PBMCs that CD4+ and CD8+ T cells were sorted. Study results and caveats: Lesional scalp displayed greater clonality than normal scalp, most notably in alopecia totalis/universalis. Tofacitinib yielded significantly lower scalp clonality and fewer expanded CD8+ clones among the top 100.

This specimen was CD4+ T cells sorted from blood, taken at week 24, from a patient treated with tofacitinib. The chain links TRBV29-1 to TRBJ2-4; D remains ambiguous. The clonotype originates from a human donor with alopecia areata. CDR3: CSVEVLNLAKNIQYF. CDR3 in DNA: TGCAGCGTTGAAGTCCTAAACCTAGCCAAAAACATTCAGTACTTC. Full variable domain (remainder filled in from reference TRBV29-1 and TRBJ2-4): SAVISQKPSRDICQRGTSLTIQCQVDSQVTMMFWYRQQPGQSLTLIATANQGSEATYESGFVIDKFPISRPNLTFSTLTVSNMSPEDSSIYLCSVEVLNLAKNIQYFGAGTRLSVL.